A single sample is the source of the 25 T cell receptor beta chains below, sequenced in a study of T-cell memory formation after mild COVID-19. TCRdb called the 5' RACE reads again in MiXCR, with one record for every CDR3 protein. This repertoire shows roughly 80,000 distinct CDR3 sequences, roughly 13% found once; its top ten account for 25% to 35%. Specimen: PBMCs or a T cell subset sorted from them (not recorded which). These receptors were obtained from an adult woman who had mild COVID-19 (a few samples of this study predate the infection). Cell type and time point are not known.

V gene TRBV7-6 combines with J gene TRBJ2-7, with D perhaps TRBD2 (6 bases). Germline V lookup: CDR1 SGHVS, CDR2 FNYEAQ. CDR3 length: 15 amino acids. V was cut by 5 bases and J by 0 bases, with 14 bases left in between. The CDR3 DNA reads TGTGCCAGCAGCGTAGGCGTAGCGGCCTCCTACGAGCAGTACTTC. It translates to CASSVGVAASYEQYF. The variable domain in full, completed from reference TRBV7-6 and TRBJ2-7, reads GAGVSQSPRYKVTKRGQDVALRCDPISGHVSLYWYRQALGQGPEFLTYFNYEAQQDKSGLPNDRFSAERPEGSISTLTIQRTEQRDSAMYRCASSVGVAASYEQYFGPGTRLTVT.

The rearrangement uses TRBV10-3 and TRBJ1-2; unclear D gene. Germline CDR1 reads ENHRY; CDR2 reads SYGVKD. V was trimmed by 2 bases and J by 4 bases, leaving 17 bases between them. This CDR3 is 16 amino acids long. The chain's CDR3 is CAISEPGKGLVYGYTF. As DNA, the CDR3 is TGTGCCATCAGTGAGCCGGGTAAAGGCCTAGTCTATGGCTACACCTTC.

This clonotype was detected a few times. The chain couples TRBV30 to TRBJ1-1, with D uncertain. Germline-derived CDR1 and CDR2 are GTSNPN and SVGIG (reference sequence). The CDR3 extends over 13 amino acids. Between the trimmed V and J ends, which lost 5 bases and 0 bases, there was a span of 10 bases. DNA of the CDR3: TGTGCCTGGGCAAGAGGAATGAACACTGAAGCTTTCTTT. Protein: CAWARGMNTEAFF.

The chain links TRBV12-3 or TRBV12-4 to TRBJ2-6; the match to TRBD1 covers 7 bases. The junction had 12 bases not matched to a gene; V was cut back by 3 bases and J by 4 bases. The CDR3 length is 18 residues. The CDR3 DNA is TGTGCCAGCAGTTTTGGGACAGCCTTTGTGTGGGGGGCCAACGTCCTGACTTTC. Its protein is CASSFGTAFVWGANVLTF.

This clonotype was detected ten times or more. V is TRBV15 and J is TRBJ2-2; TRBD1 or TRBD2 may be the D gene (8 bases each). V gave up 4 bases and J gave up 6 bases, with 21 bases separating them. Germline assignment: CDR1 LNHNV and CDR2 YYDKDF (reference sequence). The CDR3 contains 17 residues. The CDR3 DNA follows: TGTGCCACCAGCACTCAGACAGGGGTCGGGAGGGCCGGGGAGCTGTTTTTT. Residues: CATSTQTGVGRAGELFF.

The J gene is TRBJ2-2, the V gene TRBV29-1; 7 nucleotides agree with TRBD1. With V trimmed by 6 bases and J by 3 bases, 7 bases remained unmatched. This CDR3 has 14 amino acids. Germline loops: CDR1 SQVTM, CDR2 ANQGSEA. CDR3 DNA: TGCAGCGTGCCTAGGGGGCCGTACACCGGGGAGCTGTTTTTT. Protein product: CSVPRGPYTGELFF.

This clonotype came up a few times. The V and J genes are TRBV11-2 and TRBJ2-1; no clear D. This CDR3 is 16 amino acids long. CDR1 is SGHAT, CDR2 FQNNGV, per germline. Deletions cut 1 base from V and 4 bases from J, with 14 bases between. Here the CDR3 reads CASSLGRQAPYNEQFF. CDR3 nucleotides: TGTGCCAGCAGCTTAGGCCGACAAGCTCCTTACAATGAGCAGTTCTTC. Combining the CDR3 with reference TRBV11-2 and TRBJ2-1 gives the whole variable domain EAGVAQSPRYKIIEKRQSVAFWCNPISGHATLYWYQQILGQGPKLLIQFQNNGVVDDSQLPKDRFSAERLKGVDSTLKIQPAKLEDSAVYLCASSLGRQAPYNEQFFGPGTRLTVL.

Written as DNA, the CDR3 is TGTGCCAGCAGCGTTGACAGCCAGCTAGGACCCTACGAGCAGTACTTC. Translated: CASSVDSQLGPYEQYF. The chain employs TRBV5-6 and TRBJ2-7, with D tentatively TRBD1 (5 bases). Between the trimmed V and J ends, which lost 4 bases and 2 bases, there was a span of 19 bases. Germline lookup yields CDR1 SGHDT and CDR2 YYEEEE. The CDR3 contains 16 residues.

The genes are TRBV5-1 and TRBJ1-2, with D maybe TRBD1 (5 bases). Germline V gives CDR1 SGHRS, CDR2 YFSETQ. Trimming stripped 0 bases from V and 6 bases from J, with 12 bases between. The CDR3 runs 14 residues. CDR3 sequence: CASSLGGGTDGYTF. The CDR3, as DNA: TGCGCCAGCAGCTTGGGTGGCGGGACGGATGGCTACACCTTC.

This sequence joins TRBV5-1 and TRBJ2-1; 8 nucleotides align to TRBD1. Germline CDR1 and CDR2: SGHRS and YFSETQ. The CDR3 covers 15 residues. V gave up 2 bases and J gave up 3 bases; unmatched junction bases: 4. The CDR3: CASSFGQGDYNEQFF. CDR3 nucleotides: TGCGCCAGCAGCTTCGGACAGGGAGACTACAATGAGCAGTTCTTC.

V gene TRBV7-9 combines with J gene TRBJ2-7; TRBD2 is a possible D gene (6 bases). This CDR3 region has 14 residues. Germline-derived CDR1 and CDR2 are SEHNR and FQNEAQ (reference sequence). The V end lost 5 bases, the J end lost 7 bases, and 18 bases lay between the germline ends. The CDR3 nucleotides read TGTGCCAGCAGCGCCCGCGGGGACGCTCGGGAGCAGTACTTC. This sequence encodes CASSARGDAREQYF.

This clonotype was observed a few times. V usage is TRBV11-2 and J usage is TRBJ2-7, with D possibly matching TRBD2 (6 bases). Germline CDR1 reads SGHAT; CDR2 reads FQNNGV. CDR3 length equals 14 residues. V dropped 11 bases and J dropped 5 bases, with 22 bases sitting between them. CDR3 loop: CASGASVLEDEQYF. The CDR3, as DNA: TGTGCCTCAGGCGCTAGCGTCCTAGAAGACGAGCAGTACTTC.

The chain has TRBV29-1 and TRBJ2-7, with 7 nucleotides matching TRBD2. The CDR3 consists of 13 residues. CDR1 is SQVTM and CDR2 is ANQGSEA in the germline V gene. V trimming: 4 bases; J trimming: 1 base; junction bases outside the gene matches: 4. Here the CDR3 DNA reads TGCAGCGTTGGGACTAGTCGATCCTACGAGCAGTACTTC. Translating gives CSVGTSRSYEQYF.

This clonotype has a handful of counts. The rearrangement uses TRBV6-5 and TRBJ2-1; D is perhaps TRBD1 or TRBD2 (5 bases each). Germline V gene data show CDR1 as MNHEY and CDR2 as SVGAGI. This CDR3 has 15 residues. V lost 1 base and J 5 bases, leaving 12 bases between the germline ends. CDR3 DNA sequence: TGTGCCAGCAGTTACTGGAACGGGGCCCACAATGAGCAGTTCTTC. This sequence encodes CASSYWNGAHNEQFF.

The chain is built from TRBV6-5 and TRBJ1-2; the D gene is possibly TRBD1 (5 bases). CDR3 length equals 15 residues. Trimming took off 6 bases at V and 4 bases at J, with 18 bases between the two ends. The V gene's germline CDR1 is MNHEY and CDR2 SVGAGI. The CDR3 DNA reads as TGTGCCAGCAGCGCTAAGGTGGGGCGCACCTATGGCTACACCTTC. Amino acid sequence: CASSAKVGRTYGYTF.

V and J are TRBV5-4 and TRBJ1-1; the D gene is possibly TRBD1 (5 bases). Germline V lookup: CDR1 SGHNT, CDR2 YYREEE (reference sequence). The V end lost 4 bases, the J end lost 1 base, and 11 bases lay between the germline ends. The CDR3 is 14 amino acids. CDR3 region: CASSVTTGNTEAFF. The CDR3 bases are TGTGCCAGCAGCGTAACCACAGGGAACACTGAAGCTTTCTTT.

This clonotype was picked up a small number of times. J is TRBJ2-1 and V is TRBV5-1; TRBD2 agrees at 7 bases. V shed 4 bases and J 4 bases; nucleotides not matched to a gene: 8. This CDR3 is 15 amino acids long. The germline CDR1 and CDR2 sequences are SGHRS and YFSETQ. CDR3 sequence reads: CASSVVSSGYNEQFF. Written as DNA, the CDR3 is TGCGCCAGCAGCGTTGTGTCTAGCGGATACAATGAGCAGTTCTTC.

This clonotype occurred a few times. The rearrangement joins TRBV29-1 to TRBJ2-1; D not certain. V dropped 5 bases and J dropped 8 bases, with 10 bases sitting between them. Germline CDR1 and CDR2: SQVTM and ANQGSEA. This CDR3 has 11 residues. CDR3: CSVPPVYEQFF. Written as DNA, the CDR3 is TGCAGCGTTCCGCCAGTATATGAGCAGTTCTTC.

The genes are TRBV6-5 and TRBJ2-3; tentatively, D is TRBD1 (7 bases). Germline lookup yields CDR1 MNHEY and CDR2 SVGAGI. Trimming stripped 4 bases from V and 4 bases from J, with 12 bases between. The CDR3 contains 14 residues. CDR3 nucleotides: TGTGCCAGCAGTTTGGCCAGGGGGGCAGATACGCAGTATTTT. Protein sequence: CASSLARGADTQYF.

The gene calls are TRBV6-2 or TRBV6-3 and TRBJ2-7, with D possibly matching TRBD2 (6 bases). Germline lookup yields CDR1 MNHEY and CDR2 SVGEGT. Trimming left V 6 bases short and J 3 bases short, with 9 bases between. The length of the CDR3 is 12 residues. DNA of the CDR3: TGTGCCAGCAGCCCGGGGGACTACGAGCAGTACTTC. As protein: CASSPGDYEQYF.

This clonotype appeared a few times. The CDR3 spells CSARDADHAGGELFF. DNA of the CDR3: TGCAGTGCTAGAGACGCTGACCATGCGGGCGGGGAGCTGTTTTTT. The chain is built from TRBV20-1 and TRBJ2-2; tentative D call: TRBD2 (5 bases). Germline CDR1 is DFQATT and CDR2 is SNEGSKA (reference sequence). This CDR3 has 15 residues. The V end was cut by 0 bases, the J end by 7 bases, with 15 bases between.

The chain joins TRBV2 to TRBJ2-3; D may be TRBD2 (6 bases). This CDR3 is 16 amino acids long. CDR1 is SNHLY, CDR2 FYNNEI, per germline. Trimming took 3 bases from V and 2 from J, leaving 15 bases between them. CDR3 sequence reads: CASSDVRDSITDTQYF. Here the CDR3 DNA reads TGTGCCAGCAGTGACGTTAGGGACTCTATCACAGATACGCAGTATTTT.

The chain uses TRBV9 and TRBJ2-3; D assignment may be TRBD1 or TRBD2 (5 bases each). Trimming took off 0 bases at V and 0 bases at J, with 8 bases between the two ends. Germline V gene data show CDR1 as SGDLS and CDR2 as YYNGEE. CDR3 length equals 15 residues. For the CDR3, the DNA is TGTGCCAGCAGCGTAGACGGGGCTAGCACAGATACGCAGTATTTT. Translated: CASSVDGASTDTQYF.

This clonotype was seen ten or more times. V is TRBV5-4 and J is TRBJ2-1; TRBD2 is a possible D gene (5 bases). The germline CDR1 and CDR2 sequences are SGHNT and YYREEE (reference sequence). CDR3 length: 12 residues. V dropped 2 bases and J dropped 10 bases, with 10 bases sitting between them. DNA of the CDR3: TGTGCCAGCAGCTTAGGGAGCACCGAGCAGTTCTTC. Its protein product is CASSLGSTEQFF.

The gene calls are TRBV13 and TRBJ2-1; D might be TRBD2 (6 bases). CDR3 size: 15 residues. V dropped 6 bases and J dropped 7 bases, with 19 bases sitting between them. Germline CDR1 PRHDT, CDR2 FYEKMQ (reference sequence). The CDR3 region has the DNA TGTGCCAGCAGTCGTAGCGGCGTCGGGCGGAATGAGCAGTTCTTC. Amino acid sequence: CASSRSGVGRNEQFF.